This passage covers 18 T cell receptor beta chains from one sample sequenced in a study of cytomegalovirus exposure and HLA in healthy donors. PCR involved 60 Vbeta and 13 Jbeta primers. The repertoire was sequenced with immunoSEQ multiplex PCR; TCRdb's copy has only in-frame clones and lacks some. The repertoire holds around 85,000 clones, with around 80% as singletons. The sample was PBMCs. All receptors derive from a man aged 30 to 45 in good health and CMV-seronegative.

V gene TRBV12-5 combines with J gene TRBJ2-4; the match to TRBD2 covers 9 bases. J was trimmed by 7 bases and V by 3 bases; bases with no gene match: 7. Germline V CDR1 and CDR2: LGHNT, FRNRAP. This CDR3 contains 15 residues. The CDR3 nucleotides are TGTGCTAGTGGTTTCGCGGGGGGGTCCGGGAACATTCAGTACTTC. Amino acid sequence: CASGFAGGSGNIQYF.

This chain connects TRBV7-2 to TRBJ1-5; D remains ambiguous. Trimming took 3 bases from V and 0 from J, leaving 3 bases between them. The CDR3 extends over 13 amino acids. Germline V CDR1 and CDR2: SGHTA, FQGNSA. The CDR3 reads CASSFRSNQPQHF. In nucleotides, the CDR3 is TGTGCCAGCAGCTTCCGTAGCAATCAGCCCCAGCATTTT.

This clone appeared once. The gene calls are TRBV7-3 and TRBJ1-2; TRBD1 agrees at 10 bases. V shed 8 bases and J 8 bases; nucleotides not matched to a gene: 8. Germline V gene sequence: CDR1 SGHTA, CDR2 FQGTGA. The CDR3 covers 13 residues. In nucleotides, the CDR3 is TGTGCCAGCGCCCTCGGGACAGGGGTGGGCTACACCTTC. Protein product: CASALGTGVGYTF.

This clone is a singleton in its sample. This rearrangement joins TRBV11-3 to TRBJ2-1, with TRBD2 matching 9 bases. The CDR3 is made up of 16 amino acids. V lost 1 base to trimming and J lost 8 bases; unmatched junction nucleotides: 9. CDR1 and CDR2 (germline): SGHNT, YENEEA. CDR3 DNA sequence: TGTGCCAGCAGCTTAGTACGAGCGGGAGGTAGCCATGAGCAGTTCTTC. It specifies CASSLVRAGGSHEQFF.

The V call is TRBV13, the J call TRBJ2-5; D gene ambiguous. Germline CDR1 reads PRHDT; CDR2 reads FYEKMQ (reference sequence). V lost 1 base to trimming and J lost 1 base, with 7 bases between them. This CDR3 is 14 amino acids long. The CDR3 nucleotides are TGTGCCAGCAGCTTAGAAGCTTCCCAAGAGACCCAGTACTTC. Translating it yields CASSLEASQETQYF. The full variable domain, with the rest looked up from reference TRBV13 and TRBJ2-5, is AAGVIQSPRHLIKEKRETATLKCYPIPRHDTVYWYQQGPGQDPQFLISFYEKMQSDKGSIPDRFSAQQFSDYHSELNMSSLELGDSALYFCASSLEASQETQYFGPGTRLLVL.

This sequence joins TRBV9 and TRBJ2-3; 7 bases are shared with TRBD2. The junction had 16 bases not matched to a gene; V was cut back by 7 bases and J by 2 bases. The CDR3 spans 17 residues. Germline CDR1 SGDLS, CDR2 YYNGEE. The CDR3 DNA is TGTGCCAGCTCCCTGAGGTCGGCTAGCGGAACCACAGATACGCAGTATTTT. Its translation: CASSLRSASGTTDTQYF.

The rearrangement links TRBV6-5 to TRBJ2-7; 11 nucleotides agree with TRBD2. In germline, CDR1 is MNHEY, CDR2 SVGAGI. Trimming took 5 bases from V and 5 from J; bases not matched to a gene: 5. This CDR3 region has 14 residues. CDR3 protein: CASSEASGGNEQYF. The CDR3, as DNA: TGTGCCAGCAGTGAGGCTAGCGGGGGGAACGAGCAGTACTTC.

This rearrangement joins TRBV7-9 to TRBJ1-4; possibly TRBD1 for D (5 bases). V lost 5 bases and J lost 8, with 18 bases in between. The CDR3 is made up of 15 amino acids. From germline, CDR1 is SEHNR and CDR2 FQNEAQ (reference sequence). Here the CDR3 reads CASSLRLQGREKLFF. The DNA of the CDR3 is TGTGCCAGCAGCCTAAGACTCCAGGGTAGGGAAAAACTGTTTTTT.

This clone showed up just a few times. The V call is TRBV5-1, the J call TRBJ2-5, with 12 nucleotides matching TRBD2. Germline assignment: CDR1 SGHRS and CDR2 YFSETQ. This CDR3 region has 16 residues. V shed 4 bases and J 4 bases; nucleotides not matched to a gene: 8. The CDR3 here is CASSGLAGGRGETQYF. In nucleotides, the CDR3 is TGCGCCAGCAGCGGGCTAGCGGGGGGGCGAGGAGAGACCCAGTACTTC. The variable domain in full, completed from reference TRBV5-1 and TRBJ2-5, reads KAGVTQTPRYLIKTRGQQVTLSCSPISGHRSVSWYQQTPGQGLQFLFEYFSETQRNKGNFPGRFSGRQFSNSRSEMNVSTLELGDSALYLCASSGLAGGRGETQYFGPGTRLLVL.

The V call is TRBV2, the J call TRBJ2-5, with 11 bases that match TRBD2. Germline CDR1 is SNHLY and CDR2 is FYNNEI. V lost 6 bases and J lost 3; bases outside the gene matches: 21. The length of the CDR3 is 20 residues. CDR3 in amino acids: CASRSPYGTSGEGGEETQYF. The CDR3 nucleotides are TGTGCCAGCAGATCCCCCTACGGGACTAGCGGCGAGGGTGGGGAAGAGACCCAGTACTTC.

J is TRBJ1-3 and V is TRBV10-3, with TRBD1 identical over 7 bases. CDR1 and CDR2 from the germline V gene are ENHRY and SYGVKD. The ends lost 8 bases at V and 0 bases at J; junction bases unmatched: 4. The CDR3 extends over 14 amino acids. The CDR3 nucleotides read TGTGCCATCGGTCAGGGGGGCTCTGGAAACACCATATATTTT. As protein: CAIGQGGSGNTIYF.

The J gene is TRBJ2-7, the V gene TRBV7-8, with a possible D match to TRBD1 (6 bases). The germline V and J ends were trimmed by 4 bases and 2 bases, with 18 bases remaining between them. The germline gives CDR1 SGHVS, CDR2 FQNEAQ. CDR3 length: 16 amino acids. As DNA, the CDR3 is TGTGCCAGCAGCTCAGGGGAAGATTACTTCACCTACGAGCAGTACTTC. It translates to CASSSGEDYFTYEQYF.

The rearrangement uses TRBV29-1 and TRBJ2-3, with D maybe TRBD2 (6 bases). The CDR3 consists of 12 residues. The V end was cut by 5 bases, the J end by 6 bases, with 12 bases between. Germline V gene lookup returns CDR1 SQVTM and CDR2 ANQGSEA. The chain's CDR3 is CSVRRAGDTQYF. The CDR3, as DNA: TGCAGCGTTCGACGGGCGGGGGATACGCAGTATTTT.

The chain has TRBV7-8 and TRBJ2-1, with 7 positions matching TRBD1. There are 14 residues in the CDR3. Per germline, CDR1 SGHVS and CDR2 FQNEAQ. V lost 4 bases to trimming and J lost 6 bases; unmatched junction nucleotides: 6. The CDR3 coding sequence is TGTGCCAGCAGCTCGCGCTCAGGGGGCAATGAGCAGTTCTTC. Its translation is CASSSRSGGNEQFF.

The chain carries TRBV6-4 and TRBJ2-7; D might be TRBD1 (6 bases). The germline gives CDR1 MRHNA, CDR2 SNTAGT. The V and J ends lost 5 bases and 4 bases respectively, with 12 bases between them. There are 13 residues in the CDR3. DNA for the CDR3: TGTGCCAGCAGTCAAAATACAGGGTACGAGCAGTACTTC. Translated, it gives CASSQNTGYEQYF.

The rearrangement joins TRBV5-1 to TRBJ2-5; D is unclear. Germline CDR1 and CDR2: SGHRS and YFSETQ. This CDR3 comprises 14 residues. V dropped 0 bases and J dropped 1 base, with 7 bases sitting between them. In DNA form, the CDR3 reads TGCGCCAGCAGCTTGGCCAGACTCCAAGAGACCCAGTACTTC. Its translation: CASSLARLQETQYF. The full variable domain, in which reference TRBV5-1 and TRBJ2-5 provide the parts outside the CDR3, is KAGVTQTPRYLIKTRGQQVTLSCSPISGHRSVSWYQQTPGQGLQFLFEYFSETQRNKGNFPGRFSGRQFSNSRSEMNVSTLELGDSALYLCASSLARLQETQYFGPGTRLLVL.

The chain links TRBV7-2 to TRBJ2-7, with a possible D match to TRBD2 (6 bases). The CDR3 runs to 13 residues. Germline CDR1 is SGHTA and CDR2 is FQGNSA. Trimming removed 5 bases at V and 4 bases at J, with 12 bases between. The CDR3: CASSPGTGYEQYF. As DNA, the CDR3 is TGTGCCAGCAGCCCAGGGACTGGTTACGAGCAGTACTTC. Full variable domain (outside the CDR3, taken from reference TRBV7-2 and TRBJ2-7): GAGVSQSPSNKVTEKGKDVELRCDPISGHTALYWYRQSLGQGLEFLIYFQGNSAPDKSGLPSDRFSAERTGGSVSTLTIQRTQQEDSAVYLCASSPGTGYEQYFGPGTRLTVT.

This rearrangement joins TRBV11-2 to TRBJ2-2; 7 nucleotides line up with TRBD2. The CDR3 loop spans 15 amino acids. Trimming took 2 bases from V and 4 from J; bases not matched to a gene: 4. Germline CDR1 is SGHAT and CDR2 is FQNNGV. This chain's CDR3 is CASSLFAGVTGELFF. CDR3 DNA: TGTGCCAGCAGCTTATTCGCGGGAGTCACCGGGGAGCTGTTTTTT.